The clone carrying this T cell receptor (beta chain) came up once. This sample was taken from a study of T cell changes during pregnancy in multiple sclerosis. Assay used: immunoSEQ multiplex PCR; TCRdb lists only in-frame clones, some missing. The table includes tens of thousands of clones, 93% detected once. Sequences were derived from CD8+ T cells from peripheral blood mononuclear cells, sampled in the third trimester of pregnancy. The sequence derives from a female donor with multiple sclerosis, enrolled in a pregnancy study.

CDR3 loop: CASSHSGTSGIANEQFF. In DNA form, the CDR3 reads TGTGCCAGCAGCCACTCCGGGACTAGCGGGATTGCCAATGAGCAGTTCTTC. The rearrangement uses TRBV7-8 and TRBJ2-1; 13 nucleotides match TRBD2. The V gene's germline CDR1 is SGHVS and CDR2 FQNEAQ. Germline trimming cut 5 bases from V and 6 bases from J; bases unmatched to any gene: 10. The CDR3 length is 17 residues.